This TCR beta chain appears in the sequencing data of a study of blood T cell repertoires in COVID-19 (dated by TCRdb to the early 2020s). For context, the study as a whole: Samples from collaborators originated in the United States, Italy and Spain and spanned both the acute and convalescent phases of COVID-19. Sample metadata almost always included a de-identified subject ID, COVID-19 status, age in years and sex. The repertoires were released in a freely available public database intended as a resource for research on the immune response to SARS-CoV-2. HLA class I and class II types, where available, came from metadata supplied by the sample provider rather than from assay-based typing. The prospective study material was composed of cDNA or gDNA derived from T cells, B-cell-depleted T cells, or PBMCs. The dataset comprised deeply sampled blood TCRbeta repertoires from subjects exposed to, actively infected with, or recovered from COVID-19. The samples were drawn from the first 160 participants of the ongoing ImmuneRACE study and from about 1,200 subjects provided by 6 global collaborators.

The immunoSEQ Assay, a bias-controlled multiplex PCR, was used to amplify TCRbeta CDR3 regions from genomic DNA. As for the original processing: Within the assay, amplification of reference gene primers was used to estimate how many nucleated cells each sample contained. Sequence reads were collapsed and filtered to measure the absolute abundance of every unique TCRbeta CDR3 rearrangement. For each sample, productive Simpson clonality was calculated as the square root of Simpson's diversity index across productive rearrangements. Held by TCRdb, this immuneACCESS table contains in-frame sequences only and omits some clones. Under half of the omission traces to an unresolved V gene where checked; the cause of the rest is unknown. The V and J calls and clone size come from that table; D and trimming were worked out from the DNA. In all, the sample holds 140,000 to 150,000 clones, and roughly 89% of those were seen once. More than 3.5% of the sample is held by the ten biggest clonotypes.

Enrolling through a virtual design, the prospective study's participants ranged in age from roughly 18 to 95 years and lived across roughly 24 United States geographic areas. To assign participants to cohorts, the prospective study relied on clinical history that participants themselves reported in a screening survey and a study questionnaire. Recovered participants in ImmuneRACE Cohort 3 were defined by two consecutive negative NP/OP PCR tests, clearance by a healthcare professional, or resolution of symptoms. Mobile phlebotomists in the prospective study collected whole blood, serum and a nasopharyngeal or oropharyngeal swab from every participant. Over an approximately 2-month period, participants in the prospective study had the option of providing additional blood draws and questionnaires. Before DNA extraction, prospective study blood samples were shipped either frozen or at room temperature.

The germline V gene specifies MGHDK as CDR1 and SYGVNS as CDR2. Trimming removed 2 bases from V and 4 bases from J, leaving 3 bases between the germline ends. From the cysteine up to the phenylalanine, the CDR3 has a length of 12 residues. The only DNA kept is the CDR3, 36 bases in frame from the first base. What the authors observed across the whole study: Clinical and demographic metadata were provided uncurated, with the amount varying by source and participant.

Remarks on this clone: Its antigen is unknown. Base quality data are lacking; no much larger clone is found one base away.

The sequenced material came from PBMCs or T cells enriched from blood (not recorded which). The receptor comes from a man aged 45-65 years who had recovered from COVID-19. This chain is built from TRBV25-1 and TRBJ1-5; confidence is insufficient to name the D gene. The CDR3 reads as follows: CASSELNQPQHF. The sequenced DNA is TGTGCCAGCAGTGAACTAAATCAGCCCCAGCATTTT.